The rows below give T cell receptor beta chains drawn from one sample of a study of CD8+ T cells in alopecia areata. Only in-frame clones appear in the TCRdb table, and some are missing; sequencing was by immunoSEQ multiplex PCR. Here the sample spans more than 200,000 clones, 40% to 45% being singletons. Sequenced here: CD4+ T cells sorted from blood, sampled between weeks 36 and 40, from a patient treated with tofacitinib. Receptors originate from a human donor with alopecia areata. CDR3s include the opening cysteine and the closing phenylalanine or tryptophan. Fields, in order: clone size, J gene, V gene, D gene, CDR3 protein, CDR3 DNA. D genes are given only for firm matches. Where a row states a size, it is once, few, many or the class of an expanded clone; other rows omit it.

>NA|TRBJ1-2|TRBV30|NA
CASLTDGYTF
TGTGCCTCCCTGACTGACGGCTACACCTTC
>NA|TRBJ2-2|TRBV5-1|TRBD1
CASSSGRTGNTGELFF
TGCGCCAGCAGCTCCGGACGGACAGGGAACACCGGGGAGCTGTTTTTT
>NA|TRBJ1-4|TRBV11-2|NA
CASSPLQGREKLFF
TGTGCCAGCAGCCCCTTGCAGGGGAGAGAAAAACTGTTTTTT
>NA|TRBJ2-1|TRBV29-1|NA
CSVEREWDEQFF
TGCAGCGTTGAACGTGAGTGGGATGAGCAGTTCTTC
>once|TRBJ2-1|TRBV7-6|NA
CASSFRGNEQFF
TGTGCCAGCAGCTTCCGGGGAAATGAGCAGTTCTTC
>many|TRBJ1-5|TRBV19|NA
CASSIDRVNGPQHF
TGTGCCAGTAGTATAGATCGAGTCAATGGGCCCCAGCATTTT
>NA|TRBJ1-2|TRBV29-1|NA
CSVWTNTNYGYTF
TGCAGCGTGTGGACAAACACTAACTATGGCTACACCTTC
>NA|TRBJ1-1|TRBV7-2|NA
CASSPVGNTEAFF
TGTGCCAGCAGCCCAGTAGGGAACACTGAAGCTTTCTTT
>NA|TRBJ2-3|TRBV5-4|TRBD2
CASSSPGTSGTDTQYF
TGTGCCAGCAGCTCCCCCGGGACTAGCGGCACAGATACGCAGTATTTT
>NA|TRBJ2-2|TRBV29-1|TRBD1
CSVDTDRGANTGELFF
TGCAGCGTGGATACCGACAGGGGTGCGAACACCGGGGAGCTGTTTTTT
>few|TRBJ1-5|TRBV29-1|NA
CSVRDRDQPQHF
TGCAGCGTCCGGGACCGGGATCAGCCCCAGCATTTT
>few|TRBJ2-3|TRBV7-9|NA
CASSLVSLGTDTQYF
TGTGCCAGCAGCTTAGTTTCGCTTGGCACAGATACGCAGTATTTT
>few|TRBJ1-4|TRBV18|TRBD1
CASKPPGTANEKLFF
TGTGCCAGCAAACCTCCGGGGACAGCGAATGAAAAACTGTTTTTT
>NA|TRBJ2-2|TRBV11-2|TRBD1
CASSIGQGSRELFF
TGTGCCAGCAGCATAGGACAGGGGTCCCGGGAGCTGTTTTTT
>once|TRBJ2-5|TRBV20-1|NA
CSARSETQYF
TGCAGTGCTAGGTCTGAGACCCAGTACTTC
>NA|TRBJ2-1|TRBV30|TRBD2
CAWILAGPYNEQFF
TGTGCCTGGATTCTAGCGGGACCCTACAATGAGCAGTTCTTC
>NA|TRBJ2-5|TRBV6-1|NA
CASDLAHQTQYF
TGTGCCAGCGACCTCGCTCATCAGACCCAGTACTTC
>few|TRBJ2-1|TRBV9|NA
CASSPTGSSYNEQFF
TGTGCCAGCAGCCCCACGGGCAGCTCCTACAATGAGCAGTTCTTC
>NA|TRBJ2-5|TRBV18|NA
CASSPSRETQYF
TGTGCCAGCTCACCAAGCCGGGAGACCCAGTACTTC
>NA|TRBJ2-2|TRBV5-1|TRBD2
CASKNGAGVPGELFF
TGCGCCAGCAAAAACGGAGCGGGAGTTCCCGGGGAGCTGTTTTTT
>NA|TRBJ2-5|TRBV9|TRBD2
CASSATLLAGVETQYF
TGTGCCAGCAGCGCCACACTACTAGCGGGAGTAGAGACCCAGTACTTC
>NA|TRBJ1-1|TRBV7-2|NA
CASSRVTETEAFF
TGTGCCAGCAGTCGAGTGACGGAAACTGAAGCTTTCTTT
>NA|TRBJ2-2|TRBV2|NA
CASSIFSINTGELFF
TGTGCCAGCAGTATATTCTCCATAAACACCGGGGAGCTGTTTTTT
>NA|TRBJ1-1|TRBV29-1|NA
CSVDLGRGTEAFF
TGCAGCGTTGATCTCGGGAGGGGAACTGAAGCTTTCTTT
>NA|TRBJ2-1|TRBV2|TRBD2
CASRMGLASNEQFF
TGTGCCAGCAGGATGGGACTAGCCAGCAATGAGCAGTTCTTC
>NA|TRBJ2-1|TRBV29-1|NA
CSVGNRVSYNEQFF
TGCAGCGTAGGTAACAGGGTGTCCTACAATGAGCAGTTCTTC
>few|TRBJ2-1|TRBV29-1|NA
CSVARVRPRDNEQFF
TGCAGCGTCGCAAGGGTACGGCCGAGAGACAATGAGCAGTTCTTC
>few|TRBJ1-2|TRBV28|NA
CASSLSPRVPYGYTF
TGTGCCAGCAGTTTATCGCCCCGGGTCCCCTATGGCTACACCTTC
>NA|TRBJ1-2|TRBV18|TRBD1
CASSDRTGVDGYTF
TGTGCCAGCTCAGATCGGACAGGGGTGGACGGCTACACCTTC
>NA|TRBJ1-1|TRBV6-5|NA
CASSYSPGVGEAFF
TGTGCCAGCAGTTACTCCCCAGGGGTGGGTGAAGCTTTCTTT
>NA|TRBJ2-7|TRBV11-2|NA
CASSQWGGREQYF
TGTGCCAGCAGCCAGTGGGGGGGGCGCGAGCAGTACTTC
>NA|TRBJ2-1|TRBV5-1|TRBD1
CASSLQGQRNEQFF
TGCGCCAGCAGCTTACAGGGACAGAGAAATGAGCAGTTCTTC
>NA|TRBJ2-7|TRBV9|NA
CASSVGAQGTVQYF
TGTGCCAGCAGCGTTGGGGCGCAGGGGACCGTGCAGTACTTC
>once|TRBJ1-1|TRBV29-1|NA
CSVVRQERTEAFF
TGCAGCGTTGTGAGACAGGAGAGAACTGAAGCTTTCTTT
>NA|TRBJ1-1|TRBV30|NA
CAWSEGDLEAFF
TGTGCCTGGAGTGAAGGGGACTTGGAGGCTTTCTTT
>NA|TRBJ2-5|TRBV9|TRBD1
CASSVSGQGGIETQYF
TGTGCCAGCAGCGTATCCGGACAGGGAGGAATCGAGACCCAGTACTTC
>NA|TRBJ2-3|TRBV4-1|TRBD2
CASSPRLAGAGTDTQYF
TGCGCCAGCAGCCCCCGACTAGCGGGAGCCGGGACAGATACGCAGTATTTT
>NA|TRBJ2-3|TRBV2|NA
CASSDRDTQYF
TGTGCCAGCAGTGACAGGGATACGCAGTATTTT
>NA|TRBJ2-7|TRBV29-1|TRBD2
CSVALRLATYEQYF
TGCAGCGTCGCCCTCCGACTAGCGACCTACGAGCAGTACTTC
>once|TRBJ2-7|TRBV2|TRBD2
CASGGLAGLPYEQYF
TGTGCCAGCGGCGGACTAGCGGGACTCCCCTACGAGCAGTACTTC
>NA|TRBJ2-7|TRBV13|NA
CASSLRASSYEQYF
TGTGCCAGCAGCTTAAGGGCGAGCTCCTACGAGCAGTACTTC
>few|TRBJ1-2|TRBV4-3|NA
CASRIREDPPMSYTF
TGCGCCAGCAGAATCAGGGAGGACCCTCCTATGAGCTACACCTTC
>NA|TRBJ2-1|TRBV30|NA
CAWSRFDEQFF
TGTGCCTGGAGTCGTTTCGATGAGCAGTTCTTC
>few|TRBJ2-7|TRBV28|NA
CASAPRGAPRYEQYF
TGTGCCAGCGCACCACGGGGGGCCCCTCGGTACGAGCAGTACTTC
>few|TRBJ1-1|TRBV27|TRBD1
CASSLAGTGGTEAFF
TGTGCCAGCAGTTTGGCTGGGACAGGAGGAACTGAAGCTTTCTTT
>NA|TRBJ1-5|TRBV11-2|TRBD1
CASSLAGQDHQPQHF
TGTGCCAGCAGCTTAGCAGGACAGGACCATCAGCCCCAGCATTTT
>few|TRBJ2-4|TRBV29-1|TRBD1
CSVGTGGGSGSKNIQYF
TGCAGCGTTGGGACAGGCGGTGGATCGGGTTCCAAAAACATTCAGTACTTC
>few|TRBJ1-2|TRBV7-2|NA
CASSSQIGYRDGYTF
TGTGCCAGCAGCTCCCAAATAGGGTACAGGGATGGCTACACCTTC
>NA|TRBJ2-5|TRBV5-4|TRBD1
CASSPGTEETQYF
TGTGCCAGCAGCCCCGGGACAGAAGAGACCCAGTACTTC
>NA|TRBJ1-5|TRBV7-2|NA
CASSLYPDYYSNQPQHF
TGTGCCAGCAGCTTATATCCAGACTATTATAGCAATCAGCCCCAGCATTTT
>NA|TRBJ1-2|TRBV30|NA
CAWSPVGLARVYGYTF
TGTGCCTGGAGTCCCGTTGGACTCGCCAGGGTCTATGGCTACACCTTC
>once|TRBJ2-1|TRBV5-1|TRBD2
CASSSQPSGGHNEQFF
TGCGCCAGCAGCTCACAGCCTAGCGGGGGGCACAATGAGCAGTTCTTC
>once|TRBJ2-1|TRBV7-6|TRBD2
CASSLGLAAHNEQFF
TGTGCCAGCAGCTTAGGCCTAGCGGCTCACAATGAGCAGTTCTTC
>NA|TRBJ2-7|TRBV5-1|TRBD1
CASSLQGSYEQYF
TGCGCCAGCAGCTTACAGGGGTCCTACGAGCAGTACTTC
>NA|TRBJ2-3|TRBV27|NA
CASSRTVDTQYF
TGTGCCAGCAGTCGGACAGTAGATACGCAGTATTTT